A single sample is the source of the 15 T cell receptor beta chains below, sequenced in a study of cytomegalovirus exposure and HLA in healthy donors. Some clones are missing from TCRdb's copy, which holds only in-frame ones; the method was immunoSEQ multiplex PCR. The sample carries roughly 350,000 clones, roughly 85% recorded once. The sample taken for sequencing was PBMCs. The receptors were sampled from a woman younger than 35 in good health and CMV-seronegative.

The CDR3 region is CASRLAQVTVNSPNTNYGYTF. Here the CDR3 DNA reads TGTGCAAGTCGCTTAGCGCAGGTGACAGTCAATTCGCCCAATACTAACTATGGCTACACCTTC. This rearrangement joins TRBV12-2 to TRBJ1-2; TRBD1, the table's D call, lacks a check against the DNA. TRBV12-2 is flagged as a pseudogene. The CDR3 extends over 21 amino acids.

There are a few counts of this clone. The chain uses TRBV18 and TRBJ1-2, with D hard to call. This CDR3 comprises 13 residues. The germline V gene has CDR1 KGHSH and CDR2 LQKENI. V dropped 3 bases and J dropped 4 bases, with 9 bases sitting between them. CDR3 amino acids: CASSPRVSYGYTF. The CDR3, as DNA: TGTGCCAGCTCACCGCGGGTTTCCTATGGCTACACCTTC.

The chain employs TRBV27 and TRBJ2-7; 7 nucleotides match TRBD2. The CDR3 covers 17 residues. J gave up 0 bases and V 4 bases, and 12 bases lay outside the gene matches. The germline CDR1 and CDR2 sequences are MNHEY and SMNVEV (reference sequence). The CDR3 coding sequence is TGTGCCAGCAGTTATGGGGACCCGAGCGGGGTCTCCTACGAGCAGTACTTC. This gives the protein CASSYGDPSGVSYEQYF.

The V and J genes are TRBV11-2 and TRBJ2-1; no definite D call. The CDR3 consists of 16 residues. The V gene's germline CDR1 is SGHAT and CDR2 FQNNGV. Trimming took off 2 bases at V and 0 bases at J, with 11 bases between the two ends. The CDR3 DNA sequence: TGTGCCAGCAGCTTAAATGCAGACATCTCCTACAATGAGCAGTTCTTC. Translating it yields CASSLNADISYNEQFF.

The V gene is TRBV6-5, the J gene TRBJ1-1; the D gene is possibly TRBD1 (5 bases). The CDR3 totals 16 residues. Germline CDR1 and CDR2: MNHEY and SVGAGI. The V end lost 0 bases, the J end lost 4 bases, and 15 bases lay between the germline ends. In nucleotides, the CDR3 is TGTGCCAGCAGTTACTCGATGGGAATGGGGGGCACTGAAGCTTTCTTT. Translated: CASSYSMGMGGTEAFF.

The J gene is TRBJ2-7, the V gene TRBV5-4; the D is unclear. Between the trimmed V and J ends, which lost 0 bases and 4 bases, there was a span of 5 bases. The CDR3 is 12 residues long. Germline CDR1 is SGHNT and CDR2 is YYREEE (reference sequence). CDR3 DNA: TGTGCCAGCAGCTTGGCCCCATACGAGCAGTACTTC. Translating it yields CASSLAPYEQYF.

The chain carries TRBV29-1 and TRBJ2-7; 8 positions match TRBD2. Germline V gives CDR1 SQVTM, CDR2 ANQGSEA. J lost 1 base, V lost 2 bases, and 4 bases had no gene match. The CDR3 totals 14 residues. The CDR3 sequence is CSVELVAGSYEQYF. As DNA, the CDR3 is TGCAGCGTTGAATTGGTAGCGGGATCCTACGAGCAGTACTTC.

V and J are TRBV25-1 and TRBJ2-3; D uncertain. CDR1 and CDR2 (germline): MGHDK, SYGVNS. V was clipped by 1 base and J by 3 bases, with 11 bases between them. The CDR3 runs to 15 residues. In nucleotides, the CDR3 is TGTGCCAGCAGTGAATTGCGTCGAGTAACAGATACGCAGTATTTT. This gives the protein CASSELRRVTDTQYF. The whole variable domain, filled in from reference TRBV25-1 and TRBJ2-3, reads EADIYQTPRYLVIGTGKKITLECSQTMGHDKMYWYQQDPGMELHLIHYSYGVNSTEKGDLSSESTVSRIRTEHFPLTLESARPSHTSQYLCASSELRRVTDTQYFGPGTRLTVL.

The chain recombines TRBV6-5 with TRBJ2-3; weak D call: TRBD1 (6 bases). V lost 6 bases and J 2 bases, leaving 15 bases between the germline ends. The CDR3 has 15 amino acids. Looked up from germline, CDR1 is MNHEY and CDR2 is SVGAGI. CDR3 nucleotides: TGTGCCAGCAGCCCACTGGGACAAGCCACAGATACGCAGTATTTT. It translates to CASSPLGQATDTQYF.

The chain joins TRBV4-3 to TRBJ2-5; D perhaps matches TRBD2 (6 bases). CDR1 and CDR2 from the germline V gene are LGHNA and YSLEER. This CDR3 spans 14 amino acids. Between the trimmed V and J ends, which lost 0 bases and 5 bases, there was a span of 10 bases. The CDR3 DNA reads TGCGCCAGCAGCCAAGATCGGGGGTGGGAGACCCAGTACTTC. Translation gives CASSQDRGWETQYF.

The chain employs TRBV7-9 and TRBJ2-3; D might be TRBD1 (5 bases). The CDR3 runs to 17 residues. V lost 4 bases and J 2 bases, leaving 19 bases between the germline ends. CDR1 is SEHNR, CDR2 FQNEAQ, per germline (reference sequence). In nucleotides, the CDR3 is TGTGCCAGCAGCTCCCGACAGTTAGCCCAGAACACAGATACGCAGTATTTT. Its protein is CASSSRQLAQNTDTQYF.

This chain connects TRBV28 to TRBJ1-4; 7 nucleotides match TRBD1. After removal of 6 bases from V and 7 bases from J, the junction contained 5 bases not matched to a gene. This CDR3 has 13 amino acids. The germline V gene encodes CDR1 MDHEN and CDR2 SYDVKM. The CDR3 region is CASSKQGIEKLFF. DNA of the CDR3: TGTGCCAGCAGCAAACAGGGGATTGAAAAACTGTTTTTT.

The V gene is TRBV4-1, the J gene TRBJ2-7; D gene ambiguous. The CDR3 totals 16 residues. Germline CDR1 and CDR2: MGHRA and YSYEKL. V gave up 1 base and J gave up 2 bases, with 15 bases separating them. The chain's CDR3 is CASSQGVAAETYEQYF. Here the CDR3 DNA reads TGCGCCAGCAGCCAAGGTGTGGCCGCGGAGACCTACGAGCAGTACTTC.

The CDR3 here is CASSFRQGVGGYTF. The CDR3, as DNA: TGTGCCAGCAGCTTCAGACAGGGGGTGGGTGGCTACACCTTC. The chain couples TRBV11-2 to TRBJ1-2, with 9 bases lining up with TRBD1. The CDR3 loop spans 14 amino acids. Trimming at V came to 3 bases and at J to 7 bases, leaving 6 bases not matched to a gene. Germline loops: CDR1 SGHAT, CDR2 FQNNGV. The variable domain in full, completed from reference TRBV11-2 and TRBJ1-2, reads EAGVAQSPRYKIIEKRQSVAFWCNPISGHATLYWYQQILGQGPKLLIQFQNNGVVDDSQLPKDRFSAERLKGVDSTLKIQPAKLEDSAVYLCASSFRQGVGGYTFGSGTRLTVV.

The V call is TRBV18, the J call TRBJ2-2; TRBD2 agrees at 9 bases. V was clipped by 3 bases and J by 0 bases; unmatched bases: 8. CDR3 length equals 18 residues. The germline gives CDR1 KGHSH, CDR2 LQKENI. The CDR3 DNA sequence: TGTGCCAGCTCACCTATTGTCGGACTAGCGTCGAACACCGGGGAGCTGTTTTTT. Translating gives CASSPIVGLASNTGELFF.